This T cell receptor beta chain was recorded in a study of blood T cell repertoires in COVID-19. Study-level background: COVID-19 samples, acute and convalescent, were from the United States, Italy and Spain. Sources were T cells, B-cell-depleted T cells, or PBMCs; the material itself was cDNA or gDNA.

In the original workflow: Reference gene primers were amplified, and this amplification served to estimate nucleated cell counts. Generated by immunoSEQ multiplex PCR, the TCRdb table keeps only in-frame clones and is missing some. V, J and clone size are taken as reported in that table, and D and trimming were inferred from the DNA itself. The sample yields 60,000 or so clones, about four fifths seen once. Germline V gives CDR1 SGDLS, CDR2 YYNGEE. The V segment lost 4 bases and the J segment 8 bases; nucleotides outside the gene matches: 8. The CDR3 contains 15 residues. The TCR was taken from a human donor in a cohort sampled during active COVID-19. Sample: peripheral blood. This chain joins TRBV9 and TRBJ1-4, with 10 bases aligning to TRBD1. CDR3 sequence: CASSHGDRGEEKLFF. The CDR3, as DNA: TGTGCCAGCAGCCATGGGGACAGGGGAGAAGAAAAACTGTTTTTT.